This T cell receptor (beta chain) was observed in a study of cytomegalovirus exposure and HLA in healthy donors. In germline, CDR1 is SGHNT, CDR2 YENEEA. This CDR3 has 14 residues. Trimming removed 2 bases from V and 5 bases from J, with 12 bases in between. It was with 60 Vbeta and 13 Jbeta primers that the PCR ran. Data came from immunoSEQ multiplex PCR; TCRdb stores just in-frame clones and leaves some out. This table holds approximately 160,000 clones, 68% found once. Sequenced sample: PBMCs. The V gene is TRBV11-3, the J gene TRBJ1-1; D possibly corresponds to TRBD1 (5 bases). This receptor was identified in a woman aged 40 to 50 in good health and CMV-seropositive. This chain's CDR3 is CASSLQGLRTEAFF. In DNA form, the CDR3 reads TGTGCCAGCAGCTTACAGGGTCTTAGGACTGAAGCTTTCTTT.